This T cell receptor (beta chain) was identified during a study of cytomegalovirus exposure and HLA in healthy donors. Across the study: HLA-typed donors were the source of approximately 85 million unique TCRs held in an early data release.

The PCR ran on 60 Vbeta and 13 Jbeta primers. Sequenced by immunoSEQ multiplex PCR; TCRdb stores in-frame clones only, minus some. The sample includes 64,000 or so clones, 65% to 90% seen only once; the top ten take approximately 12%. Study-level results: What TCR beta sequences reportedly achieved was accurate prediction of HLA-A and HLA-B alleles in most subjects. Likely technical artifact: a cluster of highly shared sequence variants. The study found most TCR sequences rare, yet found some public TCRs in many donors.

Germline trimming cut 7 bases from V and 3 bases from J; bases unmatched to any gene: 13. The CDR3 is 17 amino acids. Germline V gene data show CDR1 as SNHLY and CDR2 as FYNNEI. This clone was counted a few times. Its antigen is unidentified. This rearrangement joins TRBV2 to TRBJ2-1, with 9 bases fitting TRBD2. The specimen was PBMCs. This receptor was identified in a female donor in good health and CMV-seronegative. The CDR3 DNA sequence: TGTGCCAGCACGGACTCTAGCGGGAACCCAGTCTACAATGAGCAGTTCTTC. Encoded protein: CASTDSSGNPVYNEQFF.